The present T cell receptor (beta chain) was sequenced within a study of cytomegalovirus exposure and HLA in healthy donors. Overall study findings and caveats: Versus the roughly 690-donor mean, an Asian-associated ancestry cluster reportedly showed fewer N-insertions in a later analysis. When a later analysis compared HLA-associated TCR beta chains with equally common others, the HLA-associated chains turned out to be more clonally expanded and to have lower generation probabilities. CMV serostatus was the only recorded immune exposure for donors.

As to this clone: Antigen unknown.

V dropped 7 bases and J dropped 6 bases, with 21 bases sitting between them. CDR3 length equals 15 residues. Germline CDR1 and CDR2: SNHLY and FYNNEI. Primers for the PCR totalled 60 Vbeta and 13 Jbeta. Profiling relied on immunoSEQ multiplex PCR, and the TCRdb table lists in-frame clones only, not all of them. Here the sample spans around 190,000 clones, around 81% being singletons. This TCR was sampled from a man aged 18 to 29 in good health and CMV-seronegative. The specimen was PBMCs. The rearrangement joins TRBV2 to TRBJ1-1, with D hard to call. CDR3 residues: CASTRTLVGGPEAFF. The CDR3 region has the DNA TGTGCCAGCACCAGAACTTTAGTCGGAGGGCCTGAAGCTTTCTTT.